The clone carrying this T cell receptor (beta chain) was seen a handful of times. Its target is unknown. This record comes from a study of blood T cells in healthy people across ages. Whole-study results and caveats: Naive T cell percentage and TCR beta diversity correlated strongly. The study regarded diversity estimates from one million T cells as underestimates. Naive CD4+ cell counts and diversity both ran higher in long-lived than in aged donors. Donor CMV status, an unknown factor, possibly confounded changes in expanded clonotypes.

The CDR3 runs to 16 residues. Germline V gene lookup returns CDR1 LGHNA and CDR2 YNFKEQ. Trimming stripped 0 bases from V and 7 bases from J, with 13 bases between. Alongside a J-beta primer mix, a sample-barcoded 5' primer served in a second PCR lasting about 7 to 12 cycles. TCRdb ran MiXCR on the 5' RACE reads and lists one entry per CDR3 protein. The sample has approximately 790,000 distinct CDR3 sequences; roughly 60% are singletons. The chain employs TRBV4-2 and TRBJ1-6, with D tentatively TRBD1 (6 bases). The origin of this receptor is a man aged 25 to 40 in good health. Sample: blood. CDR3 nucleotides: TGTGCCAGCAGCCAAGAATGGGGGGCGCAGAATTCACCCCTCCACTTT. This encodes CASSQEWGAQNSPLHF.